The 22 T cell receptor beta chains reported below all come from one sample, sequenced in a study of identical twins (dated by TCRdb to about 2016). Library preparation employed 5' RACE. These reads were obtained on an Illumina HiSeq 2000. TCRdb's own reprocessing of the public reads used fastp at Q25 and MiXCR and kept productive beta chains. Rows are combined by CDR3 protein, so each entry shows the most common genes and DNA. Counted in this sample were 200,000 or so distinct CDR3 sequences; around 8% of them appeared once. Less than 2% of the sample is taken by the ten largest. These sequences were also reported in another study, on yellow fever vaccine responses in identical twins.

The sample comprised memory (CD45RO+) T cells sorted from blood. In light of the paper, this sample's cell subset or site label describes: CD45RO+ enriched T cells. These receptors were obtained from a woman aged 18-29 years in good health.

This clonotype was picked up many times. The chain employs TRBV5-1 and TRBJ1-2; D is undetermined. The germline CDR1 and CDR2 sequences are SGHRS and YFSETQ. This CDR3 has 10 amino acids. The V gene lost 3 bases and the J gene lost 8 bases, with 5 bases spanning the gap. The CDR3 nucleotides read TGCGCCAGCAGCTGGAGGGGCTACACCTTC. The encoded protein is CASSWRGYTF.

This clonotype was found many times. The rearrangement joins TRBV20-1 to TRBJ2-2, with D perhaps being TRBD1 or TRBD2 (5 bases each). This CDR3 region has 15 residues. Germline V lookup: CDR1 DFQATT, CDR2 SNEGSKA (reference sequence). The ends were cut back, 4 bases at V and 5 bases at J, with 17 bases in the middle. The chain's CDR3 is CSATKWDQDTGELFF. The CDR3 region has the DNA TGCAGTGCTACCAAGTGGGACCAGGATACCGGGGAGCTGTTTTTT.

This clonotype was picked up a small number of times. The chain recombines TRBV7-2 with TRBJ1-1; weak D call: TRBD1 (5 bases). The germline V gene has CDR1 SGHTA and CDR2 FQGNSA. The CDR3 consists of 15 residues. The V end was cut by 4 bases, the J end by 0 bases, with 12 bases between. CDR3 loop: CASSSWGSLNTEAFF. The CDR3 nucleotides are TGTGCCAGCAGCTCCTGGGGGTCTTTGAACACTGAAGCTTTCTTT.

This clonotype was observed many times. The chain joins TRBV11-3 to TRBJ2-2; D is unclear. The CDR3 is made up of 16 amino acids. Trimming pared 1 base from V and 6 bases from J, leaving 15 bases between. Germline CDR1 reads SGHNT; CDR2 reads YENEEA. CDR3 sequence reads: CASSLVPAQSPGELFF. CDR3 DNA sequence: TGTGCCAGCAGCTTAGTTCCGGCTCAGAGTCCCGGGGAGCTGTTTTTT.

This clonotype has ten or more counts. This sequence joins TRBV7-9 and TRBJ1-5; D perhaps matches TRBD1 (5 bases). This CDR3 comprises 13 residues. Germline CDR1 and CDR2: SEHNR and FQNEAQ (reference sequence). Trimming pared 0 bases from V and 11 bases from J, leaving 11 bases between. The CDR3 coding sequence is TGTGCCAGCAGCTTAGCAGGGACCCCGGCCCAGCATTTT. Protein: CASSLAGTPAQHF.

In its sample, this clonotype was seen many times. This sequence joins TRBV7-8 and TRBJ2-1; 10 bases fit TRBD2. This CDR3 region has 18 residues. CDR1 and CDR2 from the germline V gene are SGHVS and FQNEAQ. Trimming cost V 1 base and J 10 bases; bases outside gene matches: 16. This chain's CDR3 is CASSLEYPPAGGQHEQFF. For the CDR3, the DNA is TGTGCCAGCAGCTTAGAATATCCACCAGCGGGGGGGCAACACGAGCAGTTCTTC.

This clonotype was observed at least ten times. The V and J genes are TRBV7-2 and TRBJ2-7; 9 bases agree with TRBD1. V lost 3 bases and J lost 0; bases outside the gene matches: 3. This CDR3 spans 15 amino acids. CDR1 and CDR2 from the germline V gene are SGHTA and FQGNSA. CDR3 sequence reads: CASSLGQGRSYEQYF. DNA of the CDR3: TGTGCCAGCAGCTTGGGACAGGGACGCTCCTACGAGCAGTACTTC.

This clonotype was picked up a small number of times. V gene TRBV20-1 combines with J gene TRBJ1-1, with 7 bases that match TRBD1. Trimming at V came to 3 bases and at J to 4 bases, leaving 8 bases not matched to a gene. CDR3 length: 14 amino acids. From germline, CDR1 is DFQATT and CDR2 SNEGSKA (reference sequence). The CDR3 sequence: CSARRGGTATEAFF. DNA of the CDR3: TGCAGTGCTAGGCGAGGAGGGACAGCCACTGAAGCTTTCTTT.

In this sample, this clonotype turned up many times. The J gene is TRBJ2-1, the V gene TRBV2; the match to TRBD2 covers 7 bases. The V and J ends lost 5 bases and 3 bases, in that order; junction bases with no gene match: 7. The CDR3 has 15 residues. Germline V gives CDR1 SNHLY, CDR2 FYNNEI. The CDR3 nucleotides are TGTGCCAGCAGTAAGACTAGCATCGGCTACAATGAGCAGTTCTTC. It translates to CASSKTSIGYNEQFF.

The chain links TRBV29-1 to TRBJ2-7; TRBD1 is a possible D gene (6 bases). Germline CDR1 and CDR2: SQVTM and ANQGSEA. Trimming removed 6 bases at V and 5 bases at J, with 14 bases between. The CDR3 length is 12 residues. CDR3 DNA: TGCAGCGTAATACAGGGTCCCCACGAGCAGTACTTC. As protein: CSVIQGPHEQYF.

This clonotype was found many times. This chain uses TRBV10-3 with TRBJ1-1, with TRBD1 matching 7 bases. CDR1 ENHRY and CDR2 SYGVKD come from the germline V gene. V lost 7 bases, J lost 2 bases, and 10 bases stayed unmatched. The CDR3 is made up of 15 amino acids. CDR3 in amino acids: CAITLRQGSNTEAFF. CDR3 sequence (DNA): TGTGCCATCACTCTAAGACAGGGATCTAACACTGAAGCTTTCTTT.

V and J are TRBV15 and TRBJ1-2, with 10 bases aligning to TRBD1. Trimming took 0 bases from V and 6 from J; bases not matched to a gene: 4. Germline V gives CDR1 LNHNV, CDR2 YYDKDF (reference sequence). The CDR3 runs to 15 residues. Here the CDR3 DNA reads TGTGCCACCAGCAGAGATCTAGGGACAGGGGATGGCTACACCTTC. It codes for CATSRDLGTGDGYTF.

Remarks on this clonotype: Just one base apart from a much larger clone, this may be a read error. The DNA of the CDR3 is TGCAGTGCTGGGTCGGGGCCCTACGAGCAGTACTTC. Its translation is CSAGSGPYEQYF. The rearrangement uses TRBV20-1 and TRBJ2-7; D may match TRBD1 or TRBD2 (5 bases each). CDR1 is DFQATT and CDR2 is SNEGSKA in the germline V gene (reference sequence). The CDR3 has 12 residues. V was cut by 5 bases and J by 2 bases, with 10 bases left in between.

This clonotype was seen at least ten times. V and J are TRBV5-1 and TRBJ1-2; D not certain. This CDR3 spans 14 amino acids. CDR1 is SGHRS, CDR2 YFSETQ, per germline. V was shortened by 1 base and J by 4 bases, with 11 bases between the two germline ends. The CDR3 reads CASSLQPGLYGYTF. CDR3 nucleotide sequence: TGCGCCAGCAGCTTGCAACCAGGTCTCTATGGCTACACCTTC.

This clonotype was recorded at least ten times. The chain has TRBV5-1 and TRBJ2-2; D might be TRBD1 or TRBD2, each matching 6 bases. The CDR3 extends over 15 amino acids. Germline V gene data show CDR1 as SGHRS and CDR2 as YFSETQ. The ends were cut back, 2 bases at V and 3 bases at J, with 11 bases in the middle. The CDR3 DNA sequence: TGCGCCAGCAGCTTCGGGGGCGTGGACACCGGGGAGCTGTTTTTT. Its translation: CASSFGGVDTGELFF.

At least ten counts were recorded for this clonotype. This chain connects TRBV7-8 to TRBJ1-1; 7 bases fit TRBD1. The CDR3 totals 15 residues. Trimming removed 2 bases from V and 5 bases from J; junction bases left unmatched: 8. CDR1 and CDR2 (germline): SGHVS, FQNEAQ. CDR3 loop: CASSLRDSLSTEAFF. The CDR3 coding sequence is TGTGCCAGCAGCTTACGGGACAGCCTTTCGACTGAAGCTTTCTTT.

Many counts were recorded for this clonotype. This chain connects TRBV12-3 or TRBV12-4 to TRBJ2-1; D is possibly TRBD1 or TRBD2 (7 bases each). The germline V and J ends were trimmed by 2 bases and 8 bases, with 19 bases remaining between them. This CDR3 has 16 residues. CDR3 bases: TGTGCCAGCAGTTTAAAAAGGGCAGGGGGGGATCATGAGCAGTTCTTC. Its protein is CASSLKRAGGDHEQFF.

The sample holds a few counts of this clonotype. The V call is TRBV5-1, the J call TRBJ1-4; 7 bases map to TRBD1. CDR1 and CDR2 from the germline V gene are SGHRS and YFSETQ. The CDR3 contains 17 residues. Trimming at V came to 6 bases and at J to 7 bases, leaving 18 bases not matched to a gene. CDR3 loop: CASTTGQTSAGSEKLFF. DNA for the CDR3: TGCGCCAGCACTACGGGACAGACCTCCGCGGGTAGTGAAAAACTGTTTTTT.

This clonotype was seen at least ten times. The V and J genes are TRBV4-3 and TRBJ2-1; maybe TRBD1 (5 bases). The CDR3 contains 14 residues. V was cut by 0 bases and J by 7 bases, with 10 bases left in between. Germline CDR1 is LGHNA and CDR2 is YSLEER. Here the CDR3 reads CASSQDWGVNEQFF. In DNA, the CDR3 is TGCGCCAGCAGCCAAGATTGGGGCGTAAATGAGCAGTTCTTC.

The chain couples TRBV7-6 to TRBJ2-7, with TRBD1 identical over 7 bases. Germline CDR1 reads SGHVS; CDR2 reads FNYEAQ. This CDR3 has 16 residues. V shed 4 bases, J shed 0 bases, and the junction held 9 bases outside the gene matches. CDR3 sequence reads: CASSSGTADSSYEQYF. In DNA, the CDR3 is TGTGCCAGCAGCTCAGGGACAGCTGATAGCTCCTACGAGCAGTACTTC.

This chain connects TRBV18 to TRBJ2-7, with D unresolved. Per germline, CDR1 KGHSH and CDR2 LQKENI. The V and J ends lost 1 base and 3 bases respectively, with 4 bases between them. The CDR3 has 12 residues. CDR3 in amino acids: CASSPQDYEQYF. CDR3 DNA: TGTGCCAGCTCACCACAAGACTACGAGCAGTACTTC.

A few counts support this clonotype. The chain's CDR3 is CASTQRGPQDEQFF. The CDR3 bases are TGTGCCAGCACTCAGCGGGGGCCCCAGGATGAGCAGTTCTTC. The chain carries TRBV18 and TRBJ2-1; TRBD2 agrees at 8 bases. Germline CDR1 KGHSH, CDR2 LQKENI. Trimming at V came to 8 bases and at J to 8 bases, leaving 11 bases not matched to a gene. The CDR3 is 14 amino acids.